The rows below give T cell receptor beta chains drawn from one sample of a study of CXCR3-negative and CXCR3-positive naive CD8 T cells. No DNA is given; TCRdb re-called the 5' RACE reads and lists each CDR3 protein once. The sample holds 45,000 to 75,000 distinct CDR3 sequences. Specimen: naive CXCR3- CD8+ T cells from blood. Receptor source: a human donor in good health. Some clones in this sample may be carry-over from other donors' samples. CDR3s include the opening cysteine and the closing phenylalanine or tryptophan.

V gene	J gene	CDR3 protein
TRBV19	TRBJ2-7	CASSWTSGRADEQYF
TRBV7-9	TRBJ2-7	CASNPGTTYEQYF
TRBV6-5	TRBJ1-2	CASSYSTFVNDGYTF
TRBV29-1	TRBJ2-1	CSNTGLANEQFF
TRBV5-1	TRBJ2-2	CASRGPGELFF
TRBV7-9	TRBJ1-2	CASSPTQDSLNYGYTF
TRBV29-1	TRBJ2-1	CSVEGDSRDNEQFF
TRBV7-3	TRBJ2-3	CASRPLGGGTDTQYF
TRBV10-3	TRBJ2-5	CAISEPTMVETQYF
TRBV19	TRBJ2-1	CASSIVSGYNEQFF
TRBV4-3	TRBJ2-7	CASSQARGGPQDIYEQYF
TRBV5-1	TRBJ2-3	CASSSESGGAGDTQYF
TRBV28	TRBJ2-1	CASSQIFEQFF
TRBV15	TRBJ1-2	CATSRARTGTNYGYTF
TRBV29-1	TRBJ2-2	CSVSDRGGYTGELFF
TRBV4-1	TRBJ2-5	CASSQDRRGGETQYF
TRBV28	TRBJ1-5	CASSNGMGNQPQHF
TRBV29-1	TRBJ1-1	CSVEEGQSGTEAFF
TRBV4-2	TRBJ2-7	CASSQDRSWYERYF
TRBV4-3	TRBJ2-7	CASSQEGGSGEQYF
TRBV5-1	TRBJ2-7	CASSLVVTGNHEQYF
TRBV6-2/TRBV6-3	TRBJ2-7	CASSYSDTTYEQYF
TRBV18	TRBJ2-1	CASSQERYNVQFF
TRBV4-2	TRBJ1-4	CASSQEEVDEKLFF
TRBV5-6	TRBJ2-1	CASSLGVGPSSYNEQFF
TRBV28	TRBJ2-3	CASSLRTGYTDTQYF
TRBV29-1	TRBJ2-7	CSVESGGRSYEQYF
TRBV15	TRBJ2-7	CATSARTGGSYEQYF